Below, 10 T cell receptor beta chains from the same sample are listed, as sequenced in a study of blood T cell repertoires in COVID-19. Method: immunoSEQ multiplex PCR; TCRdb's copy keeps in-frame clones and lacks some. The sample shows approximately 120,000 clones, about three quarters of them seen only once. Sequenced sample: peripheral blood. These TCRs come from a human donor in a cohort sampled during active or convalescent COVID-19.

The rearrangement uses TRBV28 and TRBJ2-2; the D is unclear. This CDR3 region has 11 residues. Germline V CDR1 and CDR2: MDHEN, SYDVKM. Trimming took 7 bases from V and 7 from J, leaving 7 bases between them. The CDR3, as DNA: TGTGCCAGCAATTCTTTCGGGGAGCTGTTTTTT. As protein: CASNSFGELFF.

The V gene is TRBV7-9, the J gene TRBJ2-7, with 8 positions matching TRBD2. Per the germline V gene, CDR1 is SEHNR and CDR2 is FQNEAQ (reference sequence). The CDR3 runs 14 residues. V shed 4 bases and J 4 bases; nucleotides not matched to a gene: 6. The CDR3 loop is CASSSGLAAYEQYF. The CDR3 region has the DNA TGTGCCAGCAGCTCCGGACTAGCAGCTTACGAGCAGTACTTC.

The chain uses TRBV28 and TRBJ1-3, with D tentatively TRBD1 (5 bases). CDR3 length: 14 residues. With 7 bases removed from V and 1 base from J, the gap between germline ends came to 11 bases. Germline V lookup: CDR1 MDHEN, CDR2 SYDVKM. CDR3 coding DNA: TGTGCCAGCAATTTCCAGGGTTCTGGAAACACCATATATTTT. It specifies CASNFQGSGNTIYF.

This CDR3 is CASRTGGAFF. In DNA, the CDR3 is TGTGCCAGCAGGACAGGTGGGGCTTTCTTT. The chain links TRBV6-4 to TRBJ1-1; the D gene is possibly TRBD1 (6 bases). V was clipped by 6 bases and J by 11 bases, with 10 bases between them. The CDR3 has 10 residues. Germline CDR1 reads MRHNA; CDR2 reads SNTAGT.

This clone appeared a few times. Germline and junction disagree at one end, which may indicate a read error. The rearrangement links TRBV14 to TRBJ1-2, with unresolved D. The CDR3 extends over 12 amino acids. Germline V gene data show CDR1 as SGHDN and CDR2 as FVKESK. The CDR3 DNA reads TGTGCCAGCAGCCAATCTGTGGCCAGGCGCTTCTTC. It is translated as CASSQSVARRFF.

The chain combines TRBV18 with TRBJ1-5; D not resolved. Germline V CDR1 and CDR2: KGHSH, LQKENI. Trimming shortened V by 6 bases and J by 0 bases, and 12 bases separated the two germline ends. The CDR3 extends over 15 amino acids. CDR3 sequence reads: CASSPTKDSNQPQHF. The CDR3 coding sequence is TGTGCCAGCTCCCCCACAAAAGATAGCAATCAGCCCCAGCATTTT.

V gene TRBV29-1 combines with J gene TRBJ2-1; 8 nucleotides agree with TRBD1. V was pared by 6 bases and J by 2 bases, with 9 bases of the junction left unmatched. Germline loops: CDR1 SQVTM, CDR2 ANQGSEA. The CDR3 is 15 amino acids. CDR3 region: CSVPGGPMTYNEQFF. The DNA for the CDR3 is TGCAGCGTACCAGGGGGCCCCATGACCTACAATGAGCAGTTCTTC.

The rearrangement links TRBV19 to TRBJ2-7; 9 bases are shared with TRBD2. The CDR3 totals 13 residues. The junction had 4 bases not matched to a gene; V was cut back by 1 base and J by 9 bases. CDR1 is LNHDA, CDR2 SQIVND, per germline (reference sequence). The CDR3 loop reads CASSIGAGGAQYF. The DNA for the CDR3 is TGTGCCAGTAGTATAGGCGCGGGAGGGGCGCAGTACTTC.

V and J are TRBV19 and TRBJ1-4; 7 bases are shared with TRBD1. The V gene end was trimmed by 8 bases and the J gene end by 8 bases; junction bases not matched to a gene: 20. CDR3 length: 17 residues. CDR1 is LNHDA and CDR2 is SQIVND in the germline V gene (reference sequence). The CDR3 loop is CASGIIRGSIRAEKLFF. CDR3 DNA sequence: TGTGCCAGTGGGATTATCAGGGGGAGCATCCGAGCGGAAAAACTGTTTTTT.

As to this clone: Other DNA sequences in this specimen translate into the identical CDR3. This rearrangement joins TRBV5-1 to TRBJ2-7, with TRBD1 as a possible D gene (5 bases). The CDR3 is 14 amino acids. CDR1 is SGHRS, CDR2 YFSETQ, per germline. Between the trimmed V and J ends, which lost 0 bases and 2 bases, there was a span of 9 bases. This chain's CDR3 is CASSLGQGAYEQYF. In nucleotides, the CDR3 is TGCGCCAGCAGCTTGGGTCAGGGCGCCTACGAGCAGTACTTC. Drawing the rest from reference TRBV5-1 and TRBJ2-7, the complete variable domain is KAGVTQTPRYLIKTRGQQVTLSCSPISGHRSVSWYQQTPGQGLQFLFEYFSETQRNKGNFPGRFSGRQFSNSRSEMNVSTLELGDSALYLCASSLGQGAYEQYFGPGTRLTVT.